This T cell receptor beta chain was documented in a study of blood T cell repertoires in COVID-19. Looking at the study overall: Sites in the United States, Italy and Spain provided acute and convalescent COVID-19 samples. PBMCs, B-cell-depleted T cells, or T cells were the source of the cDNA or gDNA that made up the material.

This clone has a single count. Original handling: Reference gene primer amplification gave estimated nucleated cell counts. Sequenced by immunoSEQ multiplex PCR; TCRdb stores in-frame clones only, minus some. V, J and clone size are taken as reported in that table, and D and trimming were inferred from the DNA itself. This sample has about 250,000 clones, with roughly 90% found just once. CDR3 length equals 15 residues. V gave up 0 bases and J gave up 8 bases; unmatched junction bases: 3. CDR1 and CDR2 from the germline V gene are SGHRS and YFSETQ. The chain employs TRBV5-1 and TRBJ1-6; TRBD1 matches 9 bases. The receptor was isolated from a woman aged 40 to 49 who had recovered from COVID-19. The sample comprised peripheral blood. CDR3 nucleotides: TGCGCCAGCAGCTTGGGGGGACAGGGTGATTCACCCCTCCACTTT. This translates into CASSLGGQGDSPLHF.